This entry describes one T cell receptor beta chain. Its antigen is undetermined. These data belong to a study of vaccination and CD4 T cells after COVID-19. Notes on the study in general: When vaccine-specific clones from convalescent patients were examined, 304 of 307 were spike mono-reactive.

The treatment was: approximately nine-day PBMC culture with coronavirus spike peptide pools or control peptides (ViraFEST assay). T cells were expanded with peptide pools, and expanded clonotypes were identified by TCR sequencing. The Oncomine TCR Beta short-read assay was applied to DNA of cultured CD4+ T cells. TCRdb passed the PCR reads through MiXCR, listing each CDR3 protein once. The sample lists approximately 14,000 distinct CDR3 sequences, 25% to 30% seen once, with more than 7.5% in the top ten. The sequenced sample consisted of CD4+ T cells from blood, cultured in vitro. The TCR sequence derives from a human donor who had recovered from COVID-19.

The CDR3 reads CATSRDRWTGAEQYF. As DNA, the CDR3 is TGTGCCACCAGCAGAGATCGCTGGACAGGGGCCGAGCAGTACTTC. The gene calls are TRBV15 and TRBJ2-7; 9 positions agree with TRBD1. Germline-derived CDR1 and CDR2 are LNHNV and YYDKDF (reference sequence). The CDR3 is made up of 15 amino acids. V shed 0 bases and J 6 bases; nucleotides not matched to a gene: 6.